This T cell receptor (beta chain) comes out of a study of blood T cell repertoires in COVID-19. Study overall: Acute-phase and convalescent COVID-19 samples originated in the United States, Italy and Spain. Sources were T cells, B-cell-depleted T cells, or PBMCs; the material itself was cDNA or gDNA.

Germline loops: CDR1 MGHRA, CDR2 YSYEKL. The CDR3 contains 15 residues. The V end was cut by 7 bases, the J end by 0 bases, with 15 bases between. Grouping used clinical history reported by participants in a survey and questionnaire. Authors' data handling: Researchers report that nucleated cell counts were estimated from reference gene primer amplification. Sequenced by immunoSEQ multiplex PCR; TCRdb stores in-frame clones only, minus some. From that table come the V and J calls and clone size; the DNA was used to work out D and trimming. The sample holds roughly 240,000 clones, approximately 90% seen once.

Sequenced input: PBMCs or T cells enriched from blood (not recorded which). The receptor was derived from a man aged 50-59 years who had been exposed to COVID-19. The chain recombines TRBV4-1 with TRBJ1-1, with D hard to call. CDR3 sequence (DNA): TGCGCCAGCACCATACAGACACGCATGAACACTGAAGCTTTCTTT. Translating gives CASTIQTRMNTEAFF.